This T cell receptor beta chain was captured in a study of memory CD4+ T cells and cytomegalovirus serostatus. The study, taken as a whole, reports: 67 of 164 known CMV-associated TCRbeta sequences appeared in CD4+ memory. The CMV-associated TCR signature appears largely within the CD4+ memory repertoire.

The CDR3 is made up of 15 amino acids. Germline assignment: CDR1 SGHTA and CDR2 FQGTGA. V lost 5 bases, J lost 6 bases, and 16 bases lay in between. Study processing details: After removing out-of-frame reads, over 2 million distinct TCRbeta sequences remained. The data were produced by immunoSEQ multiplex PCR, yet TCRdb's version contains in-frame clones alone and is incomplete. The V and J calls and the clone size are those of that table, but D and trimming were determined from the DNA. Altogether roughly 56,000 clones are present, around 76% being singletons, with the ten largest covering over 0.35%. About this clone itself: The target antigen is unknown.

The sort gate was single viable CD3+CD4+CD8-CD45RO+ cells for memory CD4+ T cells. CD4+ T cells were isolated by positive magnetic selection. The source material was memory CD4+ T cells from blood. The V call is TRBV7-3, the J call TRBJ2-2; TRBD1 is a possible D gene (6 bases). This clonotype originated in an adult in good health and CMV-seronegative. The CDR3 DNA follows: TGTGCCAGCAGCCAGATCAGGGGTAGTCCCGGGGAGCTGTTTTTT. It translates to CASSQIRGSPGELFF.